This entry features one TCR beta chain sequence. The junction departs from the called germline gene at one end, perhaps through a read error. The data were produced by immunoSEQ multiplex PCR, yet TCRdb's version contains in-frame clones alone and is incomplete. The repertoire holds under 200,000 clones, with approximately 80% as singletons. Individuals drawn from about 26 US areas were roughly 18 to 89 years old. Per germline, CDR1 MNHEY and CDR2 SMNVEV (reference sequence). The CDR3 has 23 residues. The entry originates in a study of blood T cell repertoires in COVID-19. The sequenced material came from PBMCs or T cells enriched from blood (not recorded which). This receptor was identified in a man in his fifties or sixties who had recovered from COVID-19. The chain joins TRBV27 to TRBJ2-7; 11 bases agree with TRBD2. The CDR3 loop reads CASSLITPLVDLVAGGPSHEQYF. The CDR3, as DNA: TGTGCCAGCAGTTTAATAACCCCCCTCGTGGATCTAGTAGCGGGAGGGCCCTCCCACGAGCAGTACTTC.